This TCR beta chain was recovered during a study of cytomegalovirus exposure and HLA in healthy donors. Study-level information: An analysis done earlier identified 117 million unique TCR beta sequences from about 179 million T cells.

Overall study results and limits: Generally TCR sequences proved uncommon, though certain public TCRs appeared in numerous donors.

The donors gave bone marrow, and they were healthy. Worth noting for this clone: No antigen is known for it.

V lost 1 base to trimming and J lost 9 bases, with 9 bases between them. This CDR3 has 12 residues. The germline V gene has CDR1 SGHVS and CDR2 FQNEAQ. PCR was performed using 60 Vbeta and 13 Jbeta primers. Repertoires were generated with immunoSEQ multiplex PCR, while TCRdb's copy carries only in-frame clones and drops some. Its table records approximately 150,000 clones. The sequencing sample was made of PBMCs. The V gene is TRBV7-8, the J gene TRBJ1-1; D is ambiguous. The TCR was taken from a woman aged 45 to 65 in good health and CMV-seronegative. The CDR3 protein is CASSLGREKAFF. CDR3 DNA sequence: TGTGCCAGCAGCTTAGGGAGGGAGAAAGCTTTCTTT.